This T cell receptor (beta chain) was recorded in a study of shared clonotypes between healthy human individuals. Here immunoSEQ multiplex PCR was the method, and the copy in TCRdb shows in-frame clones only, minus some. The sample records about 600,000 clones, around 97% being singletons. This clone appeared once. Germline CDR1 reads SGHNT; CDR2 reads YYREEE (reference sequence). The CDR3 has 13 residues. V lost 2 bases and J 5 bases, leaving 8 bases between the germline ends. This clonotype was sampled from a woman in her twenties or thirties in good health. The chain uses TRBV5-4 and TRBJ2-1, with D unresolved. The source material was naive CD4+ T cells sorted from blood. Regarding subset: CD45RA+ positively selected. The CDR3: CASSFRSDNEQFF. In DNA form, the CDR3 reads TGTGCCAGCAGCTTTCGCAGCGACAATGAGCAGTTCTTC.